A selection of T cell receptor beta chains follows, all from one sample in a study of blood T cell repertoires in COVID-19. Clones were read by immunoSEQ multiplex PCR, and TCRdb kept only the in-frame ones, dropping some. Of roughly 140,000 clones in the sample, roughly 79% were seen once. The sample taken for sequencing was peripheral blood. The receptor set was obtained from a human donor with acute or convalescent COVID-19. The donor label of this sample is uncertain. CDR3s include the opening cysteine and the closing phenylalanine or tryptophan. A D gene is named only where the DNA matches it firmly. A clone size is listed for some rows: how often the clone was seen (once, few, many), or a class if it is expanded.

d_gene	abundance	v_gene	j_gene	CDR3aa	CDR3nt
.	.	TRBV24-1	TRBJ1-2	CATSDPDWVEGYTF	TGTGCCACCAGTGACCCCGACTGGGTCGAAGGCTACACCTTC
.	once	TRBV19	TRBJ1-1	CASNQPTRRPEAFF	TGTGCCAGTAACCAACCCACTCGGAGACCTGAAGCTTTCTTT
TRBD1	.	TRBV18	TRBJ1-1	CASSPYRGNTEAFF	TGTGCCAGCTCACCATACAGGGGCAACACTGAAGCTTTCTTT
.	few	TRBV18	TRBJ2-2	CASSPTAQSYTGELFF	TGTGCCAGCTCACCGACAGCCCAGTCCTACACCGGGGAGCTGTTTTTT
.	.	TRBV24-1	TRBJ1-4	CATSDSGTINEKLFF	TGTGCCACCAGTGATTCCGGGACTATTAATGAAAAACTGTTTTTT
TRBD1	.	TRBV3-1/TRBV3-2	TRBJ1-2	CASSQEWTGLEANYGYTF	TGTGCCAGCAGCCAAGAATGGACAGGGTTAGAAGCTAACTATGGCTACACCTTC
.	.	TRBV4-1	TRBJ2-3	CASSQAASTDTQYF	TGCGCCAGCAGCCAAGCCGCGAGCACAGATACGCAGTATTTT
TRBD1	.	TRBV7-9	TRBJ1-1	CASSPLQGAYTEAFF	TGTGCCAGCAGCCCTTTACAGGGGGCGTACACTGAAGCTTTCTTT
.	.	TRBV29-1	TRBJ1-2	CSVPLGRGGGYTF	TGCAGCGTCCCGTTGGGCCGGGGAGGGGGCTACACCTTC
TRBD1	.	TRBV19	TRBJ2-4	CASNPGGTKNIQYF	TGTGCCTCCAATCCAGGGGGAACCAAAAACATTCAGTACTTC
TRBD2	once	TRBV7-8	TRBJ2-1	CASSLGRLAGGLGEQFF	TGTGCCAGCAGCTTAGGTAGACTAGCGGGGGGGCTTGGAGAGCAGTTCTTC
.	.	TRBV19	TRBJ1-5	CASSIPGVSNQPQHF	TGTGCCAGTAGTATTCCAGGTGTTAGCAATCAGCCCCAGCATTTT
TRBD1	.	TRBV7-8	TRBJ1-2	CASSFSTGGNYGYTF	TGTGCCAGCAGCTTTTCGACAGGGGGCAACTATGGCTACACCTTC
.	.	TRBV21-1	TRBJ1-4	CASTLQWCWEKLFF	TGTGCCAGCACCCTACAGTGGTGTTGGGAAAAACTGTTTTTT
TRBD2	.	TRBV6-5	TRBJ2-5	CASHLGGYQETQYF	TGTGCCAGCCACCTGGGGGGGTACCAAGAGACCCAGTACTTC
.	.	TRBV11-3	TRBJ1-1	CASSGEGNTEAFF	TGTGCCAGCAGCGGGGAGGGGAACACTGAAGCTTTCTTT
TRBD1	.	TRBV6-5	TRBJ1-1	CASNDRDPNTEAFF	TGTGCCAGCAACGACAGGGATCCGAACACTGAAGCTTTCTTT
.	few	TRBV7-6	TRBJ2-2	CASSLRLVQNTGELFF	TGTGCCAGCAGCCTCCGCCTAGTGCAGAACACCGGGGAGCTGTTTTTT
.	.	TRBV15	TRBJ1-2	CATSRSQVGYTF	TGTGCCACCAGCAGATCCCAGGTTGGCTACACCTTC
.	.	TRBV7-6	TRBJ2-1	CASSLAPGQPTNEQFF	TGTGCCAGCAGCTTAGCGCCTGGACAGCCGACCAATGAGCAGTTCTTC
.	.	TRBV2	TRBJ1-6	CASSGVQLNNSPLHF	TGTGCCAGCAGTGGCGTACAGCTTAATAATTCACCCCTCCACTTT
TRBD2	.	TRBV6-6	TRBJ2-1	CASVELAGSAEQFF	TGTGCCAGCGTCGAACTAGCGGGTAGTGCTGAGCAGTTCTTC
.	.	TRBV6-1	TRBJ2-3	CASIEQGVETQYF	TGTGCCAGCATTGAACAGGGCGTAGAGACGCAGTATTTT